This TCR beta chain was sequenced for a study of T cell clonality in common variable immunodeficiency. In this sample, this clone turned up many times. Its specificity is not known. Read sequence stops 3 residues before the CDR3 end, and the germline J gene provides the missing end. In germline, CDR1 is KGHSH, CDR2 LQKENI. V lost 3 bases to trimming and J lost 1 base; unmatched junction nucleotides: 5. The CDR3 contains 15 residues. Patients and controls were mostly of Caucasian heritage. The assay was immunoSEQ multiplex PCR, and TCRdb's table has in-frame clones only and misses some. The data show approximately 44,000 clones, with none appearing a single time. Whole-study results and caveats: Compared with controls, CVID subjects had fewer shared TCRbeta clones. In common variable immunodeficiency, TCR beta chains reportedly carried fewer deletions and N-nucleotide insertions. Repertoire-complication correlations in CVID were limited by patient heterogeneity.

The TCR comes from a person aged 18-70 years in good health. Sequenced sample: peripheral blood mononuclear cells. The gene calls are TRBV18 and TRBJ1-2; 7 bases match TRBD1. CDR3 amino acids: CASSPGTAYNYGYTF. Incomplete CDR3 DNA: TGTGCCAGCTCACCGGGGACAGCTTATAACTATGGC. Using reference TRBV18 and TRBJ1-2 for the parts outside the CDR3, the full variable domain is NAGVMQNPRHLVRRRGQEARLRCSPMKGHSHVYWYRQLPEEGLKFMVYLQKENIIDESGMPKERFSAEFPKEGPSILRIQQVVRGDSAAYFCASSPGTAYNYGYTFGSGTRLTVV.